These T cell receptor beta chains were read from a single sample in a study of cytomegalovirus exposure and HLA in healthy donors. Libraries were prepared by immunoSEQ multiplex PCR; TCRdb keeps only in-frame clonotypes and omits some of them. This table has roughly 150,000 clones, 85% to 90% appearing once. Sequencing was performed on PBMCs. These receptors originate from a man aged 18-30 years in good health and CMV-seropositive. The CDR3 runs from the conserved cysteine through the conserved F or W. The D gene is left open where the match is weak. Clone size is given for some rows only: seen once, a few or many times, or a class if the clone is expanded.

>few|TRBV28|TRBJ1-2|.
CASSSGILGYTF
TGTGCCAGCAGTTCAGGGATTCTGGGCTACACCTTC
>few|TRBV2|TRBJ2-7|.
CASSGSYEQYF
TGTGCCAGCAGTGGGAGTTACGAGCAGTACTTC
>.|TRBV5-1|TRBJ2-2|TRBD2
CASSTSLGLAGEAGELFF
TGCGCCAGCAGCACAAGCCTTGGACTAGCGGGAGAGGCCGGGGAGCTGTTTTTT
>.|TRBV5-1|TRBJ1-1|.
CASSSGRGGAFF
TGCGCCAGCAGCTCCGGCCGGGGGGGAGCTTTCTTT
>.|TRBV9|TRBJ2-1|.
CASSVVATYNEQFF
TGTGCCAGCAGCGTAGTAGCGACCTACAATGAGCAGTTCTTC
>.|TRBV9|TRBJ2-3|.
CASSPEVRPTQYF
TGTGCCAGCAGCCCAGAGGTCCGGCCTACGCAGTATTTT
>.|TRBV27|TRBJ2-3|TRBD2
CASSPGLAKTDTQYF
TGTGCCAGCAGCCCAGGACTAGCGAAAACAGATACGCAGTATTTT
>.|TRBV9|TRBJ1-1|.
CASSVEGVNTEAFF
TGTGCCAGCAGCGTCGAGGGAGTGAACACTGAAGCTTTCTTT
>.|TRBV7-9|TRBJ2-4|TRBD1
CASTWTGEVNIQYF
TGTGCCAGCACCTGGACAGGGGAAGTGAACATTCAGTACTTC
>.|TRBV7-2|TRBJ1-5|TRBD1
CASSPTGLDRSNQPQHF
TGTGCCAGCAGCCCGACAGGGCTTGACAGGTCCAATCAGCCCCAGCATTTT
>.|TRBV7-9|TRBJ1-1|TRBD1
CASSQGQGATPEAFF
TGTGCCAGCAGCCAAGGACAGGGGGCGACCCCTGAAGCTTTCTTT
>.|TRBV10-2|TRBJ2-1|TRBD2
CASKTGLAGVEGQFF
TGCGCCAGCAAGACGGGACTAGCGGGAGTGGAAGGTCAGTTCTTC
>.|TRBV7-9|TRBJ2-7|.
CASSNKPREQYF
TGTGCCAGCAGCAATAAGCCCCGCGAGCAGTACTTC
>.|TRBV2|TRBJ2-7|.
CASRGHKGLYEQYF
TGTGCCAGCAGGGGACATAAAGGGCTCTACGAGCAGTACTTC
>.|TRBV30|TRBJ2-7|TRBD2
CAFTRTSGPYEQYF
TGTGCCTTTACAAGGACTAGCGGTCCCTACGAGCAGTACTTC
>.|TRBV6-1|TRBJ1-5|.
CASWSGSGSNQPQHF
TGTGCCAGCTGGTCAGGATCAGGGAGCAATCAGCCCCAGCATTTT
>.|TRBV9|TRBJ2-1|TRBD2
CASSPAGEDNEQFF
TGTGCCAGCAGCCCAGCGGGAGAGGACAATGAGCAGTTCTTC
>once|TRBV14|TRBJ1-1|.
CASSQETANTEAFF
TGTGCCAGCAGCCAAGAGACAGCTAACACTGAAGCTTTCTTT
>.|TRBV18|TRBJ2-7|.
CASSSGHSYEQYF
TGTGCCAGCTCATCCGGACATTCCTACGAGCAGTACTTC
>once|TRBV2|TRBJ2-7|TRBD2
CASSEGGGPPYEQYF
TGTGCCAGCAGTGAAGGCGGGGGACCTCCCTACGAGCAGTACTTC
>.|TRBV28|TRBJ2-7|TRBD2
CASSFASGSYEQYF
TGTGCCAGCAGTTTCGCTAGCGGGAGTTACGAGCAGTACTTC
>.|TRBV6-1|TRBJ2-6|TRBD1
CASSARTGTYSGANVLTF
TGTGCCAGCAGTGCCCGGACAGGGACATACTCTGGGGCCAACGTCCTGACTTTC
>.|TRBV7-2|TRBJ2-7|TRBD2
CASSLIGTSGSSYEQYF
TGTGCCAGCAGCTTAATCGGAACTAGCGGTAGCTCCTACGAGCAGTACTTC
>.|TRBV6-1|TRBJ1-5|TRBD1
CASSEYVGSRTGLSNQPQHF
TGTGCCAGCAGTGAGTATGTGGGCTCGAGGACAGGGCTAAGCAATCAGCCCCAGCATTTT
>.|TRBV19|TRBJ2-7|TRBD1
CASSMRQGFNEQYF
TGTGCCAGTAGTATGAGACAGGGTTTCAACGAGCAGTACTTC
>once|TRBV2|TRBJ1-3|.
CATGYRGSGNTIYF
TGTGCCACTGGATATCGGGGCTCTGGAAACACCATATATTTT
>.|TRBV21-1|TRBJ1-2|.
CASSRQEGRNYGYTF
TGTGCCAGCAGCCGGCAAGAGGGTAGGAACTATGGCTACACCTTC
>.|TRBV9|TRBJ2-1|TRBD2
CASSVGGSSSYNEQFF
TGTGCCAGCAGCGTAGGCGGGAGTAGCTCCTACAATGAGCAGTTCTTC
>few|TRBV11-1|TRBJ2-1|TRBD2
CASSPRGGLAAYNEQFF
TGTGCCAGCAGCCCCCGCGGGGGACTAGCGGCCTACAATGAGCAGTTCTTC
>once|TRBV7-9|TRBJ2-1|.
CASGRQNYNEQFF
TGTGCCAGCGGACGACAGAACTACAATGAGCAGTTCTTC
>.|TRBV2|TRBJ2-7|TRBD2
CASNLAGTYEQYF
TGTGCCAGCAACCTAGCGGGAACCTACGAGCAGTACTTC
>once|TRBV11-3|TRBJ1-1|TRBD1
CASTGTGTTDTEAFF
TGTGCCAGCACCGGGACAGGGACTACGGACACTGAAGCTTTCTTT
>.|TRBV5-1|TRBJ2-7|.
CASSLGVVVGLASTYEQYF
TGCGCCAGCAGCTTGGGGGTGGTCGTAGGGCTAGCTTCAACCTACGAGCAGTACTTC
>.|TRBV5-5|TRBJ2-7|TRBD1
CASRVGTGGNSYEQYF
TGTGCCAGCAGAGTGGGGACAGGGGGGAACTCCTACGAGCAGTACTTC
>.|TRBV5-1|TRBJ2-5|TRBD1
CASSLARTGKETQYF
TGCGCCAGCAGCTTGGCTAGGACAGGGAAAGAGACCCAGTACTTC
>.|TRBV6-6|TRBJ2-2|.
CASSPTGTSNTGELFF
TGTGCCAGCAGCCCAACCGGGACTTCGAACACCGGGGAGCTGTTTTTT
>.|TRBV27|TRBJ2-7|TRBD2
CASSALAGSSYEQYF
TGTGCCAGCAGTGCTCTAGCGGGGAGCTCCTACGAGCAGTACTTC
>.|TRBV5-4|TRBJ2-2|TRBD2
CASSSGLAGNTGELFF
TGTGCCAGCAGCTCGGGCCTAGCGGGGAACACCGGGGAGCTGTTTTTT
>.|TRBV5-1|TRBJ2-3|TRBD2
CASSLGTSGDTQYF
TGCGCCAGCAGCTTGGGGACTAGCGGAGATACGCAGTATTTT
>.|TRBV27|TRBJ2-7|.
CASRMTGQSYEQYF
TGTGCCAGCAGAATGACAGGTCAATCCTACGAGCAGTACTTC
>.|TRBV5-1|TRBJ1-1|TRBD1
CASSWTGSGMNTEAFF
TGCGCCAGCAGCTGGACAGGGAGTGGCATGAACACTGAAGCTTTCTTT
>few|TRBV19|TRBJ2-7|TRBD1
CASSRTGEREQYF
TGTGCCAGTAGTAGGACAGGGGAACGCGAGCAGTACTTC
>.|TRBV18|TRBJ1-2|TRBD1
CASSRDRVYGYTF
TGTGCCAGCTCACGGGACAGGGTCTATGGCTACACCTTC
>few|TRBV29-1|TRBJ2-7|.
CSVGGNYEQYF
TGCAGCGTTGGCGGAAACTACGAGCAGTACTTC
>few|TRBV28|TRBJ2-7|.
CASSLGTRPYEQYF
TGTGCCAGCAGTTTAGGGACAAGGCCTTACGAGCAGTACTTC
>.|TRBV6-1|TRBJ1-1|TRBD1
CASRRQGTEAFF
TGTGCCAGCAGGAGACAGGGCACTGAAGCTTTCTTT
>.|TRBV6-1|TRBJ2-1|.
CASSGPTDSSYNEQFF
TGTGCCAGCAGTGGACCGACGGACAGCTCCTACAATGAGCAGTTCTTC
>.|TRBV5-4|TRBJ2-2|TRBD2
CASSSRLAGRTGELFF
TGTGCCAGCAGCTCAAGACTAGCGGGACGTACCGGGGAGCTGTTTTTT
>.|TRBV30|TRBJ2-7|.
CAWSVGGTYEQYF
TGTGCCTGGAGTGTAGGCGGAACCTACGAGCAGTACTTC
>once|TRBV7-9|TRBJ2-5|.
CASSLKQGEETQYF
TGTGCCAGCAGCTTAAAACAGGGAGAGGAGACCCAGTACTTC
>.|TRBV19|TRBJ1-2|.
CASIPSDSYGYTF
TGTGCCAGTATCCCATCAGACAGCTATGGCTACACCTTC
>once|TRBV10-1|TRBJ2-5|.
CASSFPGIEETQYF
TGCGCCAGCTCCTTTCCCGGGATCGAAGAGACCCAGTACTTC
>.|TRBV4-1|TRBJ1-4|TRBD1
CASSLIHLDRVGTYAAKLFF
TGCGCCAGCAGCCTCATTCATCTAGACAGGGTGGGTACCTATGCGGCAAAACTGTTTTTT
>.|TRBV5-8|TRBJ1-5|.
CASSPISRNQPQHF
TGTGCCAGCAGCCCAATTTCCCGCAATCAGCCCCAGCATTTT